The clone carrying this T cell receptor (beta chain) was counted at least ten times. Before being chosen for sequencing, patients had shown CD8+CD57+ cell expansion by flow cytometry. Germline-derived CDR1 and CDR2 are MGHRA and YSYEKL. This CDR3 contains 16 residues. The V gene end was trimmed by 4 bases and the J gene end by 6 bases; junction bases not matched to a gene: 12. Profiling that covered TCR beta VDJ and CDR3 relied on genomic DNA as its template. From the reads, TCRdb called clonotypes with MiXCR, one entry per CDR3 protein. The data contain fewer than 250,000 distinct CDR3 sequences, around 43% of them singletons. This record comes from a study of CD8+CD57+ T cells in acquired aplastic anemia.

Sequencing was carried out using sorted CD4+, CD8+, or CD8+CD57+ T cells (not recorded which) from PBMCs. The J gene is TRBJ1-5, the V gene TRBV4-1; 7 bases align to TRBD1. The sequence came from a human donor with aplastic anemia. The CDR3, as DNA: TGCGCCAGCAGCCTATGTCCCGGGACAGATTGTCAGCCCCAGCATTTT. Protein sequence: CASSLCPGTDCQPQHF.